This T cell receptor (beta chain) was observed in a study of a mutant IDH1 vaccine in newly diagnosed glioma. Study-wide context: Most patients had radiochemotherapy with temozolomide before enrollment; others had one alone. Findings and limits, study-wide: Seemingly, top peripheral T cell clonotype changes bore no relation to pseudoprogression.

This clone was counted between two and nine times. Its matching antigen is unknown. Time point indicated: baseline, week 1 (first vaccination visit). Treatment given: pre-vaccination baseline after standard-of-care therapy. Some clones are missing from TCRdb's copy, which holds only in-frame ones; the method was immunoSEQ multiplex PCR. The table has 50,000 or so clones, roughly 80% seen once. The specimen comprised PBMCs, sampled from a glioma patient treated with radiotherapy, temozolomide or both. This receptor was identified in a man between 18 and 35 years old with glioma.

The CDR3 bases are TGTGCCAGCAGCTTGGGGACGGGGAGGCGAGGAAACACCATATATTTT. Translating gives CASSLGTGRRGNTIYF. This chain connects TRBV7-8 to TRBJ1-3; TRBD1 is a possible D gene (5 bases). This CDR3 region has 16 residues. Germline assignment: CDR1 SGHVS and CDR2 FQNEAQ. The germline V and J ends were trimmed by 3 bases and 4 bases, with 16 bases remaining between them.